A selection of T cell receptor beta chains follows, all from one sample in a study of low-dose radiotherapy and immunotherapy resistance in tumors. TCRdb redid the calling of the reads with MiXCR, one entry per CDR3 protein. The repertoire holds about 84,000 distinct CDR3 sequences, 17% seen once, with roughly 1.4% in the top ten. The source was PBMCs, collected after low-dose radiotherapy plus immunotherapy. The origin of the receptors is a male donor with prostate cancer. CDR3s include the opening cysteine and the closing phenylalanine or tryptophan. D genes are given only for firm matches. A row's size may be missing; if present it is once, few, many or a size class.

j_gene	v_gene	abundance	d_gene	CDR3aa	CDR3nt
TRBJ2-3	TRBV28	many	TRBD2	CASSFGREADTQYF	TGTGCCAGCAGTTTCGGGCGGGAGGCAGATACGCAGTATTTT
TRBJ1-6	TRBV12-3/TRBV12-4	many	TRBD1	CASSRRAGQGAFNSPLHF	TGTGCCAGCAGTCGACGGGCTGGACAGGGGGCCTTCAATTCACCCCTCCACTTT
TRBJ2-3	TRBV5-5	many	NA	CASSLAGRSTDTQYF	TGTGCCAGCAGCTTGGCGGGACGGAGCACAGATACGCAGTATTTT
TRBJ1-6	TRBV20-1	many	NA	CSASTDSPALGSPLHF	TGCAGTGCTAGTACGGACAGTCCAGCGCTAGGTTCACCCCTCCACTTT
TRBJ1-5	TRBV28	many	TRBD1	CASSSITRDRDSNQPQHF	TGTGCCAGCAGCTCAATTACTAGGGACAGGGATAGCAATCAGCCCCAGCATTTT
TRBJ2-7	TRBV28	medium-sized	NA	CASSPSGTVPYEQYF	TGTGCCAGCAGTCCCTCCGGGACCGTGCCCTACGAGCAGTACTTC
TRBJ1-1	TRBV20-1	many	TRBD1	CSATHRGSEAFF	TGCAGTGCTACCCACAGGGGGAGTGAAGCTTTCTTT
TRBJ2-6	TRBV7-2	NA	NA	CASAEAFSGANVLTF	TGTGCCAGCGCGGAGGCGTTCTCTGGGGCCAACGTCCTGACTTTC
TRBJ1-5	TRBV28	NA	NA	CASSSPGRITDYSNQPQHF	TGTGCCAGCAGTTCCCCCGGACGGATCACAGACTACTCCAATCAGCCCCAGCATTTT
TRBJ2-5	TRBV7-2	NA	TRBD2	CASSSNRLAGSETQYF	TGTGCCAGCAGCTCGAACCGACTAGCGGGATCAGAGACCCAGTACTTC
TRBJ2-1	TRBV9	many	NA	CASSVDGVSYNEQFF	TGTGCCAGCAGCGTAGACGGGGTCTCCTACAATGAGCAGTTCTTC
TRBJ2-4	TRBV15	many	NA	CATSRAGDSAKNIQYF	TGTGCCACCAGCAGAGCCGGAGACTCAGCCAAAAACATTCAGTACTTC
TRBJ2-5	TRBV6-1	many	NA	CASSPSWSGETQYF	TGTGCCAGCTCTCCGTCCTGGTCGGGGGAGACCCAGTACTTC
TRBJ2-1	TRBV9	many	TRBD1	CASSEGQDVYNEQFF	TGTGCCAGCAGCGAAGGACAGGACGTCTACAATGAGCAGTTCTTC
TRBJ2-3	TRBV7-2	many	TRBD2	CASSFGTSGGARGDTQYF	TGTGCCAGCAGCTTTGGGACTAGCGGAGGAGCCCGGGGAGATACGCAGTATTTT
TRBJ2-3	TRBV7-9	many	NA	CASSLVSLSTDTQYF	TGTGCCAGCAGCTTAGTTTCACTCAGCACAGATACGCAGTATTTT
TRBJ2-7	TRBV4-3	few	NA	CASSQTVDPRPYEQYF	TGCGCCAGCAGCCAGACCGTAGACCCTAGGCCCTACGAGCAGTACTTC
TRBJ1-1	TRBV20-1	NA	TRBD1	CSAAGQGARTEAFF	TGCAGTGCGGCCGGACAGGGGGCGCGCACTGAAGCTTTCTTT
TRBJ2-1	TRBV2	many	TRBD2	CASSAMGGGSYNEQFF	TGTGCCAGCAGTGCCATGGGGGGGGGGAGCTACAATGAGCAGTTCTTC
TRBJ2-5	TRBV15	many	NA	CATSRGPGGGETQYF	TGTGCCACCAGCAGAGGGCCCGGGGGTGGGGAGACCCAGTACTTC
TRBJ1-5	TRBV18	many	TRBD1	CASSPSQGTAQHF	TGTGCCAGCTCACCGTCACAGGGGACAGCCCAGCATTTT
TRBJ2-2	TRBV2	many	NA	CASSDTQRDTGELFF	TGTGCCAGCAGCGACACCCAAAGGGACACCGGGGAGCTGTTTTTT
TRBJ2-7	TRBV7-2	many	TRBD1	CASSFGTGGYEQYF	TGTGCCAGCAGCTTTGGGACAGGGGGATACGAGCAGTACTTC
TRBJ2-3	TRBV7-2	many	TRBD2	CASSLNGRRTDTQYF	TGTGCCAGCAGCTTAAACGGGAGGAGGACAGATACGCAGTATTTT
TRBJ2-5	TRBV19	many	TRBD2	CASSIGLAGIQETQYF	TGTGCCAGTAGTATAGGGCTAGCGGGCATCCAAGAGACCCAGTACTTC
TRBJ2-3	TRBV3-1	many	TRBD2	CASSQVGLAGGRDTQYF	TGTGCCAGCAGCCAAGTTGGACTAGCGGGAGGAAGGGATACGCAGTATTTT
TRBJ2-7	TRBV7-6	NA	NA	CASTSDLSEQYF	TGTGCCAGCACCTCCGATCTCTCCGAGCAGTACTTC
TRBJ2-1	TRBV29-1	many	TRBD2	CSVDKLAGASYNEQFF	TGCAGCGTTGATAAACTAGCGGGAGCTTCCTACAATGAGCAGTTCTTC
TRBJ2-7	TRBV20-1	many	TRBD1	CSAKRTGTGNYEQYF	TGCAGTGCTAAAAGAACCGGGACAGGGAACTACGAGCAGTACTTC
TRBJ1-1	TRBV7-9	many	TRBD1	CASSSGRQGAEAFF	TGTGCCAGCAGCTCTGGGCGACAGGGAGCTGAAGCTTTCTTT
TRBJ1-4	TRBV28	NA	TRBD1	CASSTGQFSEKLFF	TGTGCCAGCAGTACGGGACAGTTTTCCGAAAAACTGTTTTTT
TRBJ2-1	TRBV29-1	many	NA	CSVDRGVEQFF	TGCAGCGTCGACCGCGGGGTCGAGCAGTTCTTC
TRBJ1-2	TRBV6-2/TRBV6-3	many	TRBD1	CASSSTTGDNYGYTF	TGTGCCAGCAGTTCCACGACAGGGGATAACTATGGCTACACCTTC
TRBJ2-3	TRBV5-4	many	TRBD2	CASSHRLAGDIDTQYF	TGTGCCAGCAGCCACAGACTAGCGGGAGACATAGATACGCAGTATTTT
TRBJ2-5	TRBV7-2	many	TRBD1	CASSLDRGRQETQYF	TGTGCCAGCAGCTTAGACAGGGGGCGACAAGAGACCCAGTACTTC
TRBJ2-5	TRBV4-2	many	TRBD2	CASSIHPGGQETQYF	TGTGCCAGCAGCATACACCCGGGAGGGCAAGAGACCCAGTACTTC